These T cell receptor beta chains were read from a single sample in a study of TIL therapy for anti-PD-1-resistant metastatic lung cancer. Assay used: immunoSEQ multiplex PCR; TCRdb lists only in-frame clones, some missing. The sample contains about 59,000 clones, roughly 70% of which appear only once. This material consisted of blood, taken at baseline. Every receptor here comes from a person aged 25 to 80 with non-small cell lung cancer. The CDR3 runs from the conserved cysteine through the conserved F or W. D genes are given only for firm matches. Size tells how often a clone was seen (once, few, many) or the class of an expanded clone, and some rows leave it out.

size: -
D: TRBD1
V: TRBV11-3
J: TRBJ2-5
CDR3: CASSFGTGKGKETQYF
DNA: TGTGCCAGCAGCTTCGGGACAGGGAAGGGGAAGGAGACCCAGTACTTC

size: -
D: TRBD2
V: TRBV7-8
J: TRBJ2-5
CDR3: CASSFRLAGRQETQYF
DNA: TGTGCCAGCAGCTTTCGTCTAGCGGGGCGACAAGAGACCCAGTACTTC

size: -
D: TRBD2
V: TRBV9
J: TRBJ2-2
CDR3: CASSGTSGVNTGELFF
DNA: TGTGCCAGCAGCGGGACTAGCGGGGTGAACACCGGGGAGCTGTTTTTT

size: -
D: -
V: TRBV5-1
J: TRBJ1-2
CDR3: CASRAASLLNLGYTF
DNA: TGCGCCAGCAGGGCTGCAAGTTTACTTAACCTTGGCTACACCTTC

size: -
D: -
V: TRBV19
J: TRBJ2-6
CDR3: CASSALRGSGANVLTF
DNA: TGTGCCAGTAGTGCATTGCGGGGCTCTGGGGCCAACGTCCTGACTTTC

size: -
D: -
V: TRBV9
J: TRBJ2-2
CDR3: CASSVQPGTGELFF
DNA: TGTGCCAGCAGCGTACAGCCGGGCACCGGGGAGCTGTTTTTT

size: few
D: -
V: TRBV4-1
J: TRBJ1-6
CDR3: CASSQGVAGSYNSPLHF
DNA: TGCGCCAGCAGCCAAGGGGTGGCGGGCTCCTATAATTCACCCCTCCACTTT

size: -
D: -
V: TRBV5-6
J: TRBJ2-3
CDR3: CASSLVSLGATDTQYF
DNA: TGTGCCAGCAGCTTGGTTAGCCTAGGGGCCACAGATACGCAGTATTTT

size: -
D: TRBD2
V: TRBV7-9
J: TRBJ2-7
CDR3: CASSLAGTSGGEQYF
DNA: TGTGCCAGCAGCTTAGCAGGGACTAGCGGGGGCGAGCAGTACTTC

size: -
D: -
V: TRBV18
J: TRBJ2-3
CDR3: CASSSFLLTDTQYF
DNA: TGTGCCAGCTCATCCTTTTTACTCACAGATACGCAGTATTTT

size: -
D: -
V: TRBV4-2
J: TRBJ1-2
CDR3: CASSQDWLFASNYGYTF
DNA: TGTGCCAGCAGCCAAGACTGGCTGTTCGCATCTAACTATGGCTACACCTTC

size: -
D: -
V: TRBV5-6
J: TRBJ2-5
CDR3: CASSLSRDREETQYF
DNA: TGTGCCAGCAGCTTGTCGCGGGACAGAGAAGAGACCCAGTACTTC

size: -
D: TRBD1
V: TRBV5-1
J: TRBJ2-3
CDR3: CASSLDPGGRDTQYF
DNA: TGCGCCAGCAGCTTAGACCCAGGGGGCAGAGATACGCAGTATTTT

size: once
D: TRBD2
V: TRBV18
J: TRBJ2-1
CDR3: CASSPPGGNEQFF
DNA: TGTGCCAGCTCACCACCGGGAGGGAATGAGCAGTTCTTC

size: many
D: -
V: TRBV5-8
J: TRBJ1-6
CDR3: CASSLDSNSPLHF
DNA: TGTGCCAGCAGCTTGGACAGCAATTCACCCCTCCACTTT

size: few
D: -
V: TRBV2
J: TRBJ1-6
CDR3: CASSLSQGNSPLHF
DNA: TGTGCCAGCAGTCTTTCGCAGGGTAATTCACCCCTCCACTTT

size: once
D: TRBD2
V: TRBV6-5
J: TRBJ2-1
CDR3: CASLGYSGSYNEQFF
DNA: TGTGCCAGTCTTGGGTATAGCGGGAGCTACAATGAGCAGTTCTTC

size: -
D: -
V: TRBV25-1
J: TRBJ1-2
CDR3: CASSPYGPSGAYGYTF
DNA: TGTGCCAGCAGTCCCTATGGCCCGTCAGGGGCATATGGCTACACCTTC

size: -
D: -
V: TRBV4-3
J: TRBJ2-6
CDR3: CASSYSDSGANVLTF
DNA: TGCGCCAGCAGCTACAGTGACTCTGGGGCCAACGTCCTGACTTTC

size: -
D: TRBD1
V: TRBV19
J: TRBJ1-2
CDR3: CASSPNERTGRSYGYTF
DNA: TGTGCCAGTAGCCCCAACGAACGGACAGGACGGTCTTATGGCTACACCTTC

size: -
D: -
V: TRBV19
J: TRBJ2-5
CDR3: CASSIGSSETQYF
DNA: TGTGCCAGTAGTATCGGTTCCTCCGAGACCCAGTACTTC

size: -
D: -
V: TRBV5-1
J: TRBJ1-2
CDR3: CASSWVTGSITPYGYTF
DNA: TGCGCCAGCAGCTGGGTTACAGGTTCCATAACCCCCTATGGCTACACCTTC

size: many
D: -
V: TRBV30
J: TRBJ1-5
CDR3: CAWSRAASNQPQHF
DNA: TGTGCCTGGAGTAGGGCAGCTAGCAATCAGCCCCAGCATTTT

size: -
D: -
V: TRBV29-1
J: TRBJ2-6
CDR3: CSVVGSRSGANVLTF
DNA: TGCAGCGTTGTGGGCAGTCGCTCTGGGGCCAACGTCCTGACTTTC

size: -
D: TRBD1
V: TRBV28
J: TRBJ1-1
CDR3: CASSSGQGDTEAFF
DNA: TGTGCCAGCAGTTCTGGACAGGGGGACACTGAAGCTTTCTTT

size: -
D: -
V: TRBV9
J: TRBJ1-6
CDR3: CASSVETENSPLHF
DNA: TGTGCCAGCAGCGTAGAGACAGAGAATTCACCCCTCCACTTT

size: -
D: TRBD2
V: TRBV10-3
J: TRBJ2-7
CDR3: CAITAGLAGLYEQYF
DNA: TGTGCCATCACCGCCGGACTAGCGGGGCTTTACGAGCAGTACTTC

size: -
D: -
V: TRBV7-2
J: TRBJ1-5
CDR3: CASSLGRRQPQHF
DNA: TGTGCCAGCAGCTTAGGCCGGAGACAGCCCCAGCATTTT

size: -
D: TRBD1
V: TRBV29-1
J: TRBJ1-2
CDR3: CSVIEQGRAGYTF
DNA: TGCAGCGTTATAGAACAGGGGCGTGCCGGCTACACCTTC

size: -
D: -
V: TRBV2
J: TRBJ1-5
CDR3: CASSATLGFNQPQHF
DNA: TGTGCCAGCAGTGCTACCTTGGGGTTCAATCAGCCCCAGCATTTT

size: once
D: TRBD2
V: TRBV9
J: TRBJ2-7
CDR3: CASSLTSGGYYEQYF
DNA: TGTGCCAGCAGCTTGACTAGCGGGGGTTACTACGAGCAGTACTTC

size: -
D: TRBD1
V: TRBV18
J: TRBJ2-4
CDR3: CASSPAAGGSKNIQYF
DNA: TGTGCCAGCTCACCCGCAGCAGGGGGTTCCAAAAACATTCAGTACTTC

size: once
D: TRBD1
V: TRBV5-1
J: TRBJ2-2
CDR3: CASSLGDRTNTGELFF
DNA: TGCGCCAGCAGCTTGGGGGACAGGACGAACACCGGGGAGCTGTTTTTT

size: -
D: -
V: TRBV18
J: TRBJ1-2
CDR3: CASSYEGNYGYTF
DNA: TGTGCCAGCTCTTATGAAGGGAACTATGGCTACACCTTC

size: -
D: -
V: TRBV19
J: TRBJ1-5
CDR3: CASKVRPSYSNQPQHF
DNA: TGTGCCAGTAAGGTCCGGCCGAGCTATAGCAATCAGCCCCAGCATTTT

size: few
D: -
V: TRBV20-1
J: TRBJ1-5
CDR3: CSASPDQPQHF
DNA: TGCAGTGCTAGCCCTGATCAGCCCCAGCATTTT